This entry describes one T cell receptor (beta chain). Primers included in the PCR were 60 Vbeta and 13 Jbeta primers. Using immunoSEQ multiplex PCR, the repertoire was profiled, and TCRdb retains in-frame clones only, with some absent. The sample contains 90,000 to 140,000 clones, around 73% of which appear only once. This sample is drawn from a study of cytomegalovirus exposure and HLA in healthy donors. With 0 bases removed from V and 9 bases from J, the gap between germline ends came to 4 bases. The CDR3 is made up of 11 amino acids. The germline V gene encodes CDR1 SGHRS and CDR2 YFSETQ. The chain carries TRBV5-1 and TRBJ2-1, with D hard to call. Sequencing used PBMCs. The TCR comes from a man aged 25 to 40 in good health and CMV-seronegative. The CDR3 DNA is TGCGCCAGCAGCTTGGCCTTTGAGCAGTTCTTC. Its translation: CASSLAFEQFF.